This T cell receptor (beta chain) appears in the sequencing data of a study of blood T cell repertoires in COVID-19. Looking at the study overall: Italy, Spain and the United States were the sources of the convalescent and acute COVID-19 samples. PBMCs, B-cell-depleted T cells, or T cells provided the cDNA or gDNA that made up the material.

Enrollment of patients from Seattle took place during active infection, with longitudinal follow-up. Original data processing: Quantification of nucleated cells was approximated via reference gene primer amplification. The protocol was immunoSEQ multiplex PCR, while the TCRdb copy is restricted to in-frame clones and leaves out a portion. D and trimming were read from the DNA, whereas the V and J calls and clone size are those reported in that table. The sample consists of 150,000 to 200,000 clones, 82% of them appearing once. This clone was found once. Germline CDR1 is SGHNT and CDR2 is YENEEA. The CDR3 is 15 amino acids. V trimming: 5 bases; J trimming: 5 bases; junction bases outside the gene matches: 7.

Sequences were obtained from peripheral blood. This clonotype was obtained from a middle-aged woman with COVID-19, enrolled during active disease. This chain links TRBV11-3 with TRBJ1-3; 9 nucleotides match TRBD1. CDR3 in amino acids: CASSVGTGPRNTIYF. The CDR3 coding sequence is TGTGCCAGCAGCGTTGGGACAGGGCCTAGAAACACCATATATTTT.